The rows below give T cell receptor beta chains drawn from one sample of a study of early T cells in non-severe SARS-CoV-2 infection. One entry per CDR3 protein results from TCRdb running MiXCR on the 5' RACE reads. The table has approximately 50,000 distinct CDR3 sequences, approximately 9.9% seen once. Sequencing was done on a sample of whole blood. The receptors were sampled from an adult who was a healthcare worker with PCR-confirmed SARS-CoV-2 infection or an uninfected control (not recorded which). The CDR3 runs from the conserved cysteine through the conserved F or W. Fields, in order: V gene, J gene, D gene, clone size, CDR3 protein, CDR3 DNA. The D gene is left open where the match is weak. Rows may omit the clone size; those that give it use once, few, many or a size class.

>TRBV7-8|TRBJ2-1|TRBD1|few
CASLQGYNEQFF
TGTGCCAGCTTACAGGGGTACAATGAGCAGTTCTTC
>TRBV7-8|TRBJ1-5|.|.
CASSLKAKATEHF
TGTGCCAGCAGCTTAAAAGCAAAAGCTACAGAGCATTTT
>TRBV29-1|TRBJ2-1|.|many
CSVSENASNEQFF
TGCAGCGTCTCGGAAAATGCCTCCAATGAGCAGTTCTTC
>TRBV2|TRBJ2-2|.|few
CASSLLGDRNTGELFF
TGTGCCAGCAGTCTTCTCGGCGACAGGAACACCGGGGAGCTGTTTTTT
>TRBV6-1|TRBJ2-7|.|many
CASRGDIRDYEQYF
TGTGCCAGCAGGGGCGACATAAGGGACTACGAGCAGTACTTC
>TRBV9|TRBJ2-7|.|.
CASSVASGRAYEQYF
TGTGCCAGCAGCGTAGCTAGTGGCAGGGCCTACGAGCAGTACTTC
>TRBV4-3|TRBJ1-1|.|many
CASSQDIGLNTEAFF
TGCGCCAGCAGCCAAGATATAGGGCTGAACACTGAAGCTTTCTTT
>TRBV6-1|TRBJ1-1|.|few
CASFWGAYTEAFF
TGTGCCAGCTTCTGGGGGGCCTACACTGAAGCTTTCTTT
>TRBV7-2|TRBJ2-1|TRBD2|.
CASSFDAGGYNEQFF
TGTGCCAGCAGCTTTGACGCGGGAGGGTACAATGAGCAGTTCTTC
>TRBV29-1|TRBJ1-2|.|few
CSVEDPAGVYGYTF
TGCAGCGTTGAAGATCCGGCGGGAGTCTATGGCTACACCTTC
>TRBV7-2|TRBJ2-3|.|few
CASSLHHTQYF
TGTGCCAGCAGCTTACACCATACGCAGTATTTT
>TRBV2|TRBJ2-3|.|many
CATRGVSDTQYF
TGTGCCACCCGAGGAGTAAGTGATACGCAGTATTTT
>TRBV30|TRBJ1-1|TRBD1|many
CAWNRQGRTEAFF
TGTGCCTGGAACCGACAGGGAAGGACTGAAGCTTTCTTT
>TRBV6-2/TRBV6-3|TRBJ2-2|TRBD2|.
CASSPHRGTSNTGELFF
TGTGCCAGCAGTCCTCACCGGGGGACTAGCAACACCGGGGAGCTGTTTTTT
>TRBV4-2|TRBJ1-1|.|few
CASSQEGSRAEAFF
TGTGCCAGCAGCCAAGAAGGGTCTAGGGCTGAAGCTTTCTTT
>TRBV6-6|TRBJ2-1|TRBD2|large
CASSETSGIAQFF
TGTGCCAGCAGTGAGACTAGCGGGATAGCGCAGTTCTTC
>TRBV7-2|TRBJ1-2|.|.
CASSPTRNGYTF
TGTGCCAGCAGCCCAACAAGGAATGGCTACACCTTC
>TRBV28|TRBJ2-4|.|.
CASSLLGGAKNIQYF
TGTGCCAGCAGTTTATTAGGGGGGGCCAAAAACATTCAGTACTTC
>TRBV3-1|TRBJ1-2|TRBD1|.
CASSPARTGTGGYTF
TGTGCCAGCAGCCCCGCCCGAACAGGGACAGGCGGCTACACCTTC
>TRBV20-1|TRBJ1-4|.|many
CSARARTGHGEKLFF
TGCAGTGCTAGAGCCCGTACGGGCCATGGTGAAAAACTGTTTTTT
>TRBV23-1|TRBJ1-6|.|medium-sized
CASSPLVGATSSYNSPLHF
TGCGCCAGCAGTCCCCTTGTTGGAGCCACTAGCTCCTATAATTCACCCCTCCACTTT
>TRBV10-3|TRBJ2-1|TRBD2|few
CAISTLGLAGVSSYNEQFF
TGTGCCATCAGTACCCTGGGACTAGCGGGAGTTAGCTCCTACAATGAGCAGTTCTTC
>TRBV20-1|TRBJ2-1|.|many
CSARAPRGGSSYNEQFF
TGCAGTGCTAGAGCCCCCCGCGGTGGGAGCTCCTACAATGAGCAGTTCTTC
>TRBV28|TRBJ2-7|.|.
CASSWGKAYEQYF
TGTGCCAGCAGTTGGGGGAAAGCCTACGAGCAGTACTTC
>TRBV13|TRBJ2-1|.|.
CASRFQGGNSWEQFF
TGTGCCAGCAGATTCCAAGGGGGGAATTCGTGGGAGCAGTTCTTC
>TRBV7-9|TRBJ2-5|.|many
CASRLQGGETQYF
TGTGCCAGCAGATTGCAGGGGGGGGAGACCCAGTACTTC
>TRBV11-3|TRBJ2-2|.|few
CASSLDGGELFF
TGTGCCAGCAGCTTAGATGGCGGGGAGCTGTTTTTT
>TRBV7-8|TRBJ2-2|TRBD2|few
CASSYELLLAGAWELFF
TGTGCCAGCAGCTACGAACTACTTCTAGCGGGAGCGTGGGAGCTGTTTTTT
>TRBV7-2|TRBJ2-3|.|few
CASSWDKINTDTQYF
TGTGCCAGCAGTTGGGACAAGATAAACACAGATACGCAGTATTTT
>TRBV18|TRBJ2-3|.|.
CASSPGRKNPLSQYF
TGTGCCAGCTCACCGGGACGAAAAAACCCCTTGTCGCAGTATTTT
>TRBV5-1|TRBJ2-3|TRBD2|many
CASSLGTRSSGDTQYF
TGCGCCAGCAGCTTGGGGACTAGAAGTTCAGGCGATACGCAGTATTTT
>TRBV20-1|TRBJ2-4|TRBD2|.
CSASAGGPGKNIQYF
TGCAGTGCTTCAGCGGGAGGCCCGGGCAAAAACATTCAGTACTTC
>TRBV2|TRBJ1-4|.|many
CASSERGLEEKLFF
TGTGCCAGCAGTGAGCGTGGGCTCGAGGAAAAACTGTTTTTT
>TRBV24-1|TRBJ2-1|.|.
CATSVASHYNEQFF
TGTGCCACCAGTGTGGCTAGTCACTACAATGAGCAGTTCTTC
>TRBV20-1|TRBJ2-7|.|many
CSAAAGSNEQYF
TGCAGTGCTGCCGCGGGAAGCAACGAGCAGTACTTC
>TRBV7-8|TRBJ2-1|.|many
CASSPPPFKTGHEQFF
TGTGCCAGCAGCCCCCCCCCCTTTAAAACGGGCCATGAGCAGTTCTTC
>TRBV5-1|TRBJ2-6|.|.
CASSLGQLSGTNVLTF
TGCGCCAGCAGCTTGGGGCAGCTCTCTGGGACCAACGTCCTGACTTTC
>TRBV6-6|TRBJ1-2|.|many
CASSDGTYGYTF
TGTGCCAGCAGCGACGGGACCTATGGCTACACCTTC
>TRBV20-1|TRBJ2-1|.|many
CSARSRWRGSYNEQFF
TGCAGTGCTAGATCCCGGTGGCGGGGATCCTACAATGAGCAGTTCTTC
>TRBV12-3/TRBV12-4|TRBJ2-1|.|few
CASTEQGMGEQFF
TGTGCCAGCACCGAACAGGGAATGGGGGAGCAGTTCTTC